Listed here are 3 T cell receptor beta chains from one sample, sequenced in a study of cytomegalovirus exposure and HLA in healthy donors. The PCR contained 60 Vbeta and 13 Jbeta primers. The method was immunoSEQ multiplex PCR; TCRdb's version includes in-frame clones alone and lacks a portion of them. Among about 61,000 clones listed, about 89% were seen once. Sequencing used PBMCs. Receptors originate from a man aged 25-40 years in good health and CMV-seropositive.

This clone was detected once. This chain connects TRBV7-3 to TRBJ2-1, with D possibly TRBD1 on 5 matching bases. The germline V and J ends were trimmed by 5 bases and 3 bases, with 14 bases remaining between them. This CDR3 has 15 residues. Germline assignment: CDR1 SGHTA and CDR2 FQGTGA. The chain's CDR3 is CASSPRKGIYNEQFF. CDR3 DNA: TGTGCCAGCAGCCCAAGAAAGGGGATCTACAATGAGCAGTTCTTC.

On this clone itself: The junction shows a germline mismatch at one end, possibly a read error. The J gene is TRBJ2-7, the V gene TRBV4-3; D remains unclear. This CDR3 is built from 9 residues. From germline, CDR1 is LGHNA and CDR2 YSLEER. CDR3 DNA sequence: TGCGCCAGCAGCCAAGGACTTCTTTTC. Residues: CASSQGLLF.

The chain is built from TRBV19 and TRBJ2-3; TRBD2 matches 11 bases. Germline V gives CDR1 LNHDA, CDR2 SQIVND (reference sequence). The CDR3 is 15 residues long. Trimming cost V 6 bases and J 6 bases; bases outside gene matches: 8. The CDR3 loop is CASSLLAGASDTQYF. The DNA for the CDR3 is TGTGCCAGTAGCCTACTAGCGGGAGCCTCGGATACGCAGTATTTT.